The rows below give T cell receptor beta chains drawn from one sample of a study of human T cells and chemical hapten exposure. MiXCR, run by TCRdb on the 5' RACE reads, gives a single entry per CDR3 protein. The repertoire includes approximately 110,000 distinct CDR3 sequences, approximately 20% of them detected once, and approximately 2.8% sits in the top ten. The receptors shown here come from a human donor in good health. CDR3s include the opening cysteine and the closing phenylalanine or tryptophan. A D gene is named only where the DNA matches it firmly. Part of the rows lack a size; the others show once, few, many or a class for expanded clones.

.,TRBV5-1,.,TRBJ2-7,CASSLQAAFTYEQYF,TGCGCCAGCAGCTTGCAAGCAGCTTTTACCTACGAGCAGTACTTC
few,TRBV12-3/TRBV12-4,TRBD1,TRBJ1-1,CASNDREHTEAFF,TGTGCCAGCAACGACAGGGAGCACACTGAAGCTTTCTTT
.,TRBV4-1,.,TRBJ1-4,CASSQEPGLGLFF,TGCGCCAGCAGCCAAGAACCGGGTTTGGGACTGTTTTTT
.,TRBV23-1,.,TRBJ1-6,CASGGASRNSPLHF,TGCGCCAGCGGCGGGGCTTCCCGAAATTCACCCCTCCACTTT
.,TRBV12-3/TRBV12-4,.,TRBJ2-7,CASQLDPGLRTSEQYF,TGTGCCAGCCAGTTAGACCCGGGACTGAGGACCTCCGAGCAGTACTTC
.,TRBV12-3/TRBV12-4,TRBD1,TRBJ2-7,CASSPGTGAYEQYF,TGTGCCAGCAGTCCGGGGACAGGAGCCTACGAGCAGTACTTC
few,TRBV12-3/TRBV12-4,.,TRBJ2-5,CASSSQGREKETQYF,TGTGCCAGCAGTTCCCAGGGGCGGGAGAAAGAGACCCAGTACTTC
few,TRBV24-1,TRBD2,TRBJ2-1,CATTSGSYNEQFF,TGTGCCACCACTAGCGGGAGCTACAATGAGCAGTTCTTC
few,TRBV20-1,TRBD2,TRBJ2-2,CSASTSGRVNTGELFF,TGCAGTGCTAGTACTAGCGGGAGGGTGAACACCGGGGAGCTGTTTTTT
.,TRBV28,.,TRBJ2-1,CASSLPASNEQFF,TGTGCCAGCAGTTTACCGGCCAGCAATGAGCAGTTCTTC
.,TRBV6-5,.,TRBJ1-2,CASFTPGHGYGYTF,TGTGCCAGCTTTACCCCCGGACACGGCTATGGCTACACCTTC
.,TRBV12-3/TRBV12-4,TRBD1,TRBJ2-3,CASSLTGKKQYF,TGTGCCAGCAGTTTGACAGGGAAGAAGCAGTATTTT
few,TRBV4-2,.,TRBJ2-7,CASSQDKEVGTTGNYEQYF,TGTGCCAGCAGCCAAGATAAGGAGGTAGGAACGACCGGGAACTACGAGCAGTACTTC
.,TRBV29-1,TRBD1,TRBJ2-3,CSRQGLGDTQYF,TGCAGCCGACAGGGGTTAGGAGATACGCAGTATTTT
.,TRBV9,.,TRBJ2-7,CASSVDFRTYEQYF,TGTGCCAGCAGCGTAGACTTTCGGACCTACGAGCAGTACTTC
.,TRBV29-1,TRBD2,TRBJ2-7,CSVGALGGGPYEQYF,TGCAGCGTTGGGGCCCTTGGGGGAGGGCCCTACGAGCAGTACTTC
few,TRBV28,.,TRBJ2-6,CASSLGDSGANVLTF,TGTGCCAGCAGCCTTGGGGATTCTGGGGCCAACGTCCTGACTTTC
.,TRBV6-1,.,TRBJ1-1,CASSEVMNTEAFF,TGTGCCAGCAGTGAGGTGATGAACACTGAAGCTTTCTTT